This T cell receptor beta chain emerged from a study of blood T cell repertoires in COVID-19. Study context: Specimens from acute and convalescent COVID-19 originated in the United States, Italy and Spain. PBMCs, B-cell-depleted T cells, or T cells provided the cDNA or gDNA that made up the material.

Assay used: immunoSEQ multiplex PCR; TCRdb lists only in-frame clones, some missing. The table records about 280,000 clones, 85% of them present only once. The sample consisted of peripheral blood. This TCR was recovered from a man in his forties or fifties with active or convalescent COVID-19.

This CDR3 reads CASGGGGVGEQYF. CDR3 bases: TGTGCCAGCGGCGGCGGGGGAGTGGGCGAGCAGTACTTC. The chain combines TRBV25-1 with TRBJ2-7; 7 bases agree with TRBD2. The trim removed 8 bases at V and 6 bases at J, leaving 10 bases unmatched. The CDR3 has 13 amino acids. Germline-derived CDR1 and CDR2 are MGHDK and SYGVNS.